This T cell receptor beta chain was documented in a study of T cell responses to AZD1222 COVID-19 vaccine. Study in general: Second-dose schedules of about 4 or about 12 weeks were combined. The study's findings and limits: Spike regions recognized by vaccine-associated CD4 TCRs spanned the protein, led by 160-218 and 743-854. A mostly white British donor set with more females was recruited, and clonal diversity was possibly underestimated. The peak T cell response came first, and repertoires were sampled only after it.

Of note for this clone: Its antigen is unidentified.

This CDR3 spans 15 amino acids. Between the trimmed V and J ends, which lost 2 bases and 2 bases, there was a span of 12 bases. Germline V gene lookup returns CDR1 LGHDT and CDR2 YNNKEL (reference sequence). Using immunoSEQ multiplex PCR, the repertoire was profiled, and TCRdb retains in-frame clones only, with some absent. The sample yields approximately 170,000 clones, approximately 93% seen once. The chain combines TRBV3-1 (or the pseudogene TRBV3-2) with TRBJ1-2, with TRBD1 as a possible D gene (6 bases). This clonotype originated in an adult in good health. The specimen comprised peripheral blood, sampled on day 0 of AZD1222 vaccination. The CDR3 sequence is CASSQSGGRNYGYTF. The CDR3 DNA sequence: TGTGCCAGCAGCCAAAGCGGGGGCCGGAACTATGGCTACACCTTC.